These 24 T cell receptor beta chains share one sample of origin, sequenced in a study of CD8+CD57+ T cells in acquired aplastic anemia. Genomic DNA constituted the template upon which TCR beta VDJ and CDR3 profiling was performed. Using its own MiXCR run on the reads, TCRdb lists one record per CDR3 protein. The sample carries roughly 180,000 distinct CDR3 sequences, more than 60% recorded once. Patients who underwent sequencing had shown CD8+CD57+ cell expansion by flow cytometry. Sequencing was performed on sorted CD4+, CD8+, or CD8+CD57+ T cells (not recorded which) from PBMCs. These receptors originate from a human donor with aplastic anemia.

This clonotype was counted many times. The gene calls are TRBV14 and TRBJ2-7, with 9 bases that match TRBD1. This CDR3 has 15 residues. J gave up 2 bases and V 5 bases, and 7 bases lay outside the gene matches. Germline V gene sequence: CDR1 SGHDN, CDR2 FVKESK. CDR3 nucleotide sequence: TGTGCCAGCAGCTCTAAGGACAGGGGAGCCTACGAGCAGTACTTC. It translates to CASSSKDRGAYEQYF. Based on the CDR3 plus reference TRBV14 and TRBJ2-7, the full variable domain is EAGVTQFPSHSVIEKGQTVTLRCDPISGHDNLYWYRRVMGKEIKFLLHFVKESKQDESGMPNNRFLAERTGGTYSTLKVQPAELEDSGVYFCASSSKDRGAYEQYFGPGTRLTVT.

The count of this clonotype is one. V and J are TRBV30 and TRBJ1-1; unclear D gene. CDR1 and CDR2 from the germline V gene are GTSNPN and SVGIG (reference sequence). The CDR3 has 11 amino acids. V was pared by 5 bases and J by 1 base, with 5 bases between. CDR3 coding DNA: TGTGCCTGGGTTACGAACACTGAAGCTTTCTTT. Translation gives CAWVTNTEAFF.

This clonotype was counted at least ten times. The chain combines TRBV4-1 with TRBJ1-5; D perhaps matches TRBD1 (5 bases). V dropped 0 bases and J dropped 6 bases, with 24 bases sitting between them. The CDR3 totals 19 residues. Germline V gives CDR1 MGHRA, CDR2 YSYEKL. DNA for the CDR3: TGCGCCAGCAGCCAAGAGGAGGTAAGGGACCACCAGGATAGTCAGCCCCAGCATTTT. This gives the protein CASSQEEVRDHQDSQPQHF.

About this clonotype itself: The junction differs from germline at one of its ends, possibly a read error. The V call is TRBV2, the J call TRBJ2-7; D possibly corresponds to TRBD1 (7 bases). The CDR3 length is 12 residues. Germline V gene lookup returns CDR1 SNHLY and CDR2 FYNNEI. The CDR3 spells CATRQGGYEEYF. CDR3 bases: TGTGCCACTAGACAGGGAGGCTACGAGGAGTACTTC.

CDR3 loop: CASSRPTGQGLVEQYF. The CDR3 DNA follows: TGTGCCAGTAGTCGCCCCACGGGACAGGGATTAGTCGAGCAGTACTTC. The V and J genes are TRBV19 and TRBJ2-7; 9 nucleotides line up with TRBD1. V shed 5 bases, J shed 6 bases, and the junction held 14 bases outside the gene matches. The CDR3 contains 16 residues. Germline V gives CDR1 LNHDA, CDR2 SQIVND (reference sequence).

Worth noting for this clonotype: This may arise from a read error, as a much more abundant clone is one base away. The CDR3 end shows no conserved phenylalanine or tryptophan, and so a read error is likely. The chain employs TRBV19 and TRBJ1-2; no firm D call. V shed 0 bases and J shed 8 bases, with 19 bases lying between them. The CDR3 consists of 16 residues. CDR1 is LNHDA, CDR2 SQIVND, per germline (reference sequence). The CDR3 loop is CASSIDSTSPGGGYTL. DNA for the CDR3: TGTGCCAGTAGTATAGATTCTACATCCCCGGGAGGCGGCTACACCCTC.

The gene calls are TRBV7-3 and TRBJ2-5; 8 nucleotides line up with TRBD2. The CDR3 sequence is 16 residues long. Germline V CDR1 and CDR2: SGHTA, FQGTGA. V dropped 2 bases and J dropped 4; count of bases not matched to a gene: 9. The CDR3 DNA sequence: TGTGCCAGCAGCTTAGCGCCCGGGGGGGCGAGAGAGACCCAGTACTTC. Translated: CASSLAPGGARETQYF.

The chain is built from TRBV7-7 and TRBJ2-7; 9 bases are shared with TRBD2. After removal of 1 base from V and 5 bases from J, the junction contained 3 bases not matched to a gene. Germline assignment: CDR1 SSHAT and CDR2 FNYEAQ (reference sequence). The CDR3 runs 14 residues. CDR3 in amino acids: CASSLELAGDEQYF. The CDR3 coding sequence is TGTGCCAGCAGCTTAGAACTAGCGGGTGACGAGCAGTACTTC.

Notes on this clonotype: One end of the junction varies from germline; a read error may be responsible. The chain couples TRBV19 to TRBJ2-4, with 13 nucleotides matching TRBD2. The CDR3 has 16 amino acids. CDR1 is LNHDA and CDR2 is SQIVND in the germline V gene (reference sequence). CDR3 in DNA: TGCGCCAGTTGTCCGGAACTAGCGGGGGGGCCGGACATTCAGTACTTC. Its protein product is CASCPELAGGPDIQYF.

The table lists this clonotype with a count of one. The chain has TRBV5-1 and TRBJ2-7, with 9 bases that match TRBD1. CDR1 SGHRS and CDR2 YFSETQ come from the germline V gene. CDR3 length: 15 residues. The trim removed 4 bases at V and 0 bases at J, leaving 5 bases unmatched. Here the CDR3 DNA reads TGCGCCAGCAGCCGCAAGGGACAGGGCTCCTACGAGCAGTACTTC. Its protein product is CASSRKGQGSYEQYF.

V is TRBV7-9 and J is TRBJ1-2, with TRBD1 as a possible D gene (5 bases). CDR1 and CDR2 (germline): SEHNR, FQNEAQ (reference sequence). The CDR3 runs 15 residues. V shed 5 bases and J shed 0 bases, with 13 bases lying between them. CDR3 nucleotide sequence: TGTGCCAGCAGCAAGGTGGGGGGGACTAACTATGGCTACACCTTC. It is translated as CASSKVGGTNYGYTF.

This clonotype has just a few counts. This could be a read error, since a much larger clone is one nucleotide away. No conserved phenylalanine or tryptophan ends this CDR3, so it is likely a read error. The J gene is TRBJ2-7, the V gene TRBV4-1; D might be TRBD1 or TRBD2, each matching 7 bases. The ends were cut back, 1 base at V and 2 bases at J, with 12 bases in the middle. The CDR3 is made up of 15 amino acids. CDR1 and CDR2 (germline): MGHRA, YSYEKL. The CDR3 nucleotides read TGCGCCAGCAGCCAAGCGCAGGGGGGGACCTACGAGCAGTACCTC. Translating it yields CASSQAQGGTYEQYL.

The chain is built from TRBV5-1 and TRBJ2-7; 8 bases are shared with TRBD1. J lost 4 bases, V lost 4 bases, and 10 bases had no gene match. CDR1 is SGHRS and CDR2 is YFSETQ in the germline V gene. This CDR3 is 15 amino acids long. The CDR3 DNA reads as TGCGCCAGCAGCCCTCGACCGGGACAGGAGTACGAGCAGTACTTC. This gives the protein CASSPRPGQEYEQYF.

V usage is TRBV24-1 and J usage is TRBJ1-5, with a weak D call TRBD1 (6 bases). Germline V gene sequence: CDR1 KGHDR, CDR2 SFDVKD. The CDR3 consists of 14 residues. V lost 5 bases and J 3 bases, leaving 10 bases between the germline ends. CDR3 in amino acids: CATSVRGINQPQHF. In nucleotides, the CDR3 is TGTGCCACCAGTGTTAGGGGGATCAATCAGCCCCAGCATTTT.

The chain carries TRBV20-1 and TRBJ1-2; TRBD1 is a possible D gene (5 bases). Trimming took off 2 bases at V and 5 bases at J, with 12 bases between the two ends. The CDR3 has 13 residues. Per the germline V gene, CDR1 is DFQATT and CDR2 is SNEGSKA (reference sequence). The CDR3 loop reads CSARSPGGYGYTF. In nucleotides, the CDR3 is TGCAGTGCTAGATCCCCCGGGGGGTATGGCTACACCTTC.

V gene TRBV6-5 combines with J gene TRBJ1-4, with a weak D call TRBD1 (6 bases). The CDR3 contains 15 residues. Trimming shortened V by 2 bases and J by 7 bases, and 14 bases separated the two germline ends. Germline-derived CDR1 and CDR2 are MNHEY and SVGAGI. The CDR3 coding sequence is TGTGCCAGCAGTTACGTGGGACAAAGGGGTGAAAAACTGTTTTTT. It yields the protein CASSYVGQRGEKLFF.

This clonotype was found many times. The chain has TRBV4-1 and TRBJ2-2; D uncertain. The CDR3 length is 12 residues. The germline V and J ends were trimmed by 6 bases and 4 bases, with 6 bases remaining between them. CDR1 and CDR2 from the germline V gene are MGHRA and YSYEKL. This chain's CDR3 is CASREVTGELFF. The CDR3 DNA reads TGCGCCAGCAGAGAGGTCACCGGGGAGCTGTTTTTT.

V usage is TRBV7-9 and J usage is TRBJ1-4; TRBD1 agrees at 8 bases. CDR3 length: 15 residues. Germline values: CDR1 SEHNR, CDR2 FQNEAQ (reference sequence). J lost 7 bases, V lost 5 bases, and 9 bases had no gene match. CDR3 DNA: TGTGCCAGCAGCACTCTAACAGGGGGACTTGAAAAACTGTTTTTT. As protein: CASSTLTGGLEKLFF.

The CDR3 coding sequence is TGTGCCAGCAGTGAACAGGGACAGGGGCCGTCTTATGGCTACACCTTC. Translation gives CASSEQGQGPSYGYTF. V usage is TRBV6-1 and J usage is TRBJ1-2, with TRBD1 matching over 10 bases. This CDR3 has 16 amino acids. V lost 2 bases and J lost 5; bases outside the gene matches: 8. The germline V gene has CDR1 MNHNS and CDR2 SASEGT.

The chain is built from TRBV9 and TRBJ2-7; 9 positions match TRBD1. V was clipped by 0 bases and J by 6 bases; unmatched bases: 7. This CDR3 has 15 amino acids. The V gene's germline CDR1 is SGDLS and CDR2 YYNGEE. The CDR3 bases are TGTGCCAGCAGCGTAGGGGGACAGGGATCGGGCGAGCAGTACTTC. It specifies CASSVGGQGSGEQYF.

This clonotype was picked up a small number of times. The CDR3 reads CAIIGAGPTEAFF. In DNA, the CDR3 is TGTGCCATCATTGGGGCAGGGCCCACTGAAGCTTTCTTT. This chain links TRBV10-3 with TRBJ1-1; possible D gene TRBD1, 5 bases. The CDR3 totals 13 residues. Germline CDR1 and CDR2: ENHRY and SYGVKD. The V end was cut by 7 bases, the J end by 4 bases, with 13 bases between.

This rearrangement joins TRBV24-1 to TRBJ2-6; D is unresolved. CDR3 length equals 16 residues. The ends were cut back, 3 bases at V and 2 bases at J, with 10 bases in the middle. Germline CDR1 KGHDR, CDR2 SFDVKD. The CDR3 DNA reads TGTGCCACCAGTGATCCTGCATTACCTGGGGCCAACGTCCTGACTTTC. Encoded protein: CATSDPALPGANVLTF.

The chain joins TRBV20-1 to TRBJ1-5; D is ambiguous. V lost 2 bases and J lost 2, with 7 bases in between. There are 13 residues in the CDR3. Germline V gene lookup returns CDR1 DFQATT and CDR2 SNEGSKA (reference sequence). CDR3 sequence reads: CSARSGGNQPQHF. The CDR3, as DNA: TGCAGTGCTAGATCTGGGGGCAATCAGCCCCAGCATTTT.

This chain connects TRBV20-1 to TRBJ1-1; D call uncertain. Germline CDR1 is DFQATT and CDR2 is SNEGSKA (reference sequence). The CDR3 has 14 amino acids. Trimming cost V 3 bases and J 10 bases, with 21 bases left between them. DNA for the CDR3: TGCAGTGCTAGTGTTCAGACAATTGAGGCTGGAGCTTTCTTT. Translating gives CSASVQTIEAGAFF.